This T cell receptor (beta chain) was recovered during a study of blood T cell repertoires in COVID-19. Study-wide context: Sites across the United States, Italy and Spain contributed samples from acute and convalescent COVID-19. Nucleic acid was either cDNA or gDNA, and it came from T cells, B-cell-depleted T cells, or PBMCs.

The CDR3 runs to 14 residues. With 5 bases clipped from V and 4 bases from J, the junction kept 7 bases outside the gene matches. Per germline, CDR1 LNHDA and CDR2 SQIVND (reference sequence). The method was immunoSEQ multiplex PCR; TCRdb's version includes in-frame clones alone and lacks a portion of them. The data hold 150,000 or so clones, with 82% observed a single time. The chain carries TRBV19 and TRBJ1-2, with 7 nucleotides matching TRBD1. What was sequenced was peripheral blood. The sequence derives from a human donor with acute or convalescent COVID-19. The donor label of this sample is uncertain. The CDR3 nucleotides read TGTGCCAGTAGTCCTAGGGACAGAACCTATGGCTACACCTTC. Translation: CASSPRDRTYGYTF. The entire variable domain, with the rest obtained from reference TRBV19 and TRBJ1-2, is as follows: DGGITQSPKYLFRKEGQNVTLSCEQNLNHDAMYWYRQDPGQGLRLIYYSQIVNDFQKGDIAEGYSVSREKKESFPLTVTSAQKNPTAFYLCASSPRDRTYGYTFGSGTRLTVV.